These 28 T cell receptor beta chains originate from one sample sequenced in a study of T cell clonality in common variable immunodeficiency. Generated by immunoSEQ multiplex PCR, the TCRdb table keeps only in-frame clones and is missing some. The sample is made up of 45,000 to 55,000 clones, none counted only once. The specimen sequenced was peripheral blood mononuclear cells. The source of these receptors is a person aged 18 to 75 in good health.

This clone was counted many times. The read ends 3 residues early relative to the CDR3; the germline J gene fills the gap. J is TRBJ2-3 and V is TRBV28; tentative D call: TRBD2 (6 bases). In germline, CDR1 is MDHEN, CDR2 SYDVKM. Trimming cost V 2 bases and J 2 bases, with 11 bases left between them. This CDR3 has 15 residues. The CDR3 DNA, read in part, is TGTGCCAGCAGTTTAGAAGAGCGGGTCACAGATACG. Amino acids: CASSLEERVTDT. In full, the CDR3 is CASSLEERVTDTQYF.

This clone was found many times. The read falls 3 residues short of the CDR3 end, and the missing part is taken from the germline J gene. V gene TRBV19 combines with J gene TRBJ1-5; a possible D gene is TRBD1 (6 bases). The CDR3 has 15 amino acids. Trimming shortened V by 6 bases and J by 5 bases, and 17 bases separated the two germline ends. Germline V gene data show CDR1 as LNHDA and CDR2 as SQIVND (reference sequence). The CDR3 reads CASRTTGETDQPQHF. Partial CDR3 DNA: TGTGCCAGTAGGACGACAGGTGAGACAGATCAGCCC. Complete variable domain (other parts from reference TRBV19 and TRBJ1-5): DGGITQSPKYLFRKEGQNVTLSCEQNLNHDAMYWYRQDPGQGLRLIYYSQIVNDFQKGDIAEGYSVSREKKESFPLTVTSAQKNPTAFYLCASRTTGETDQPQHFGDGTRLSIL.

This clone was observed at least ten times. The CDR3 is cut off 3 residues early in the read; its end comes from the germline J gene. This chain uses TRBV19 with TRBJ2-7; 9 nucleotides agree with TRBD1. This CDR3 region has 15 residues. The germline V gene has CDR1 LNHDA and CDR2 SQIVND (reference sequence). After removal of 3 bases from V and 3 bases from J, the junction contained 6 bases not matched to a gene. Partial CDR3 DNA: TGTGCCAGTAGTATCGGGACAGGGCGTTTCTACGAG. It specifies CASSIGTGRFYE. Given in full, the CDR3 is CASSIGTGRFYEQYF.

This clone was seen at least ten times. The sequenced fragment ends 3 residues before the CDR3 boundary, so the rest is inferred from the germline J gene. The chain joins TRBV7-9 to TRBJ1-2, with TRBD1 as a possible D gene (6 bases). Between the trimmed V and J ends, which lost 4 bases and 6 bases, there was a span of 9 bases. The V gene's germline CDR1 is SEHNR and CDR2 FQNEAQ (reference sequence). The CDR3 is made up of 12 amino acids. The DNA read from the CDR3 is TGTGCCAGCAGCTACACAGGGAATGGC. Protein: CASSYTGNG. The complete CDR3 sequence is CASSYTGNGYTF.

This clone was found many times. The read comes to an end 3 residues before the CDR3 does, leaving the germline J gene to fill in the end. The same CDR3 also results from other DNA sequences found in this sample. The chain recombines TRBV5-1 with TRBJ2-7; 9 nucleotides align to TRBD2. V dropped 1 base and J dropped 5; count of bases not matched to a gene: 7. The CDR3 sequence is 15 residues long. Germline CDR1 and CDR2: SGHRS and YFSETQ. The covered CDR3 bases are TGCGCCAGCAGCTTGTCCTATAGCGGGAGCCACGAG. It is translated as CASSLSYSGSHE. The entire CDR3 sequence reads CASSLSYSGSHEQYF.

This clone has at least ten counts. The CDR3 is cut off 3 residues early in the read; its end comes from the germline J gene. This chain connects TRBV29-1 to TRBJ2-1, with 14 bases lining up with TRBD2. This CDR3 has 16 residues. With 6 bases clipped from V and 6 bases from J, the junction kept 10 bases outside the gene matches. From germline, CDR1 is SQVTM and CDR2 ANQGSEA. CDR3: CSVEKPGLAGANEQFF. The CDR3 DNA, read in part, is TGCAGCGTAGAAAAACCGGGACTAGCGGGAGCCAATGAG.

This clone was seen repeatedly, ten times or more. The read stops 3 residues short of the end of the CDR3; the missing end is completed from the germline J gene. This chain connects TRBV19 to TRBJ2-3; D remains unclear. The germline V and J ends were trimmed by 6 bases and 2 bases, with 9 bases remaining between them. Looked up from germline, CDR1 is LNHDA and CDR2 is SQIVND (reference sequence). CDR3 length: 13 residues. The CDR3 is CASSAEYTDTQYF. The CDR3 bases that were read are TGTGCCAGTAGCGCAGAATACACAGATACG.

This clone came up many times. The CDR3 goes on 3 residues after the read ends, and that part is filled in from the germline J gene. The chain uses TRBV28 and TRBJ1-4, with D possibly matching TRBD1 (5 bases). V was cut by 4 bases and J by 4 bases, with 10 bases left in between. Germline V lookup: CDR1 MDHEN, CDR2 SYDVKM. The CDR3 runs 14 residues. CDR3 loop: CASSYGAFNEKLFF. The CDR3 bases that were read are TGTGCCAGCAGTTATGGGGCTTTTAATGAAAAA.

This clone was seen at least ten times. The CDR3 is cut off 3 residues early in the read; its end comes from the germline J gene. V usage is TRBV19 and J usage is TRBJ2-7; D unresolved. Between the trimmed V and J ends, which lost 4 bases and 0 bases, there was a span of 7 bases. The CDR3 loop spans 13 amino acids. Looked up from germline, CDR1 is LNHDA and CDR2 is SQIVND (reference sequence). The CDR3 sequence: CASSKAASYEQYF. Partial CDR3 DNA: TGTGCCAGTAGTAAGGCGGCCTCCTACGAG.

This clone was seen repeatedly, ten times or more. With the read ending 3 residues before the CDR3 end, the germline J gene is used to fill in that end. The rearrangement links TRBV20-1 to TRBJ2-3; no clear D. Germline-derived CDR1 and CDR2 are DFQATT and SNEGSKA (reference sequence). The CDR3 has 11 amino acids. Trimming removed 3 bases from V and 7 bases from J, with 8 bases in between. CDR3 loop: CSASQVNTQYF. Partial CDR3 DNA: TGCAGTGCTAGTCAGGTTAATACG.

This clone was detected many times. The read falls 3 residues short of the CDR3 end, and the missing part is taken from the germline J gene. The chain carries TRBV4-1 and TRBJ1-4; D is unclear. The CDR3 is made up of 16 amino acids. Trimming shortened V by 2 bases and J by 0 bases, and 10 bases separated the two germline ends. Germline V gene data show CDR1 as MGHRA and CDR2 as YSYEKL. The CDR3 region is CASSQPKYTTNEKLFF. The DNA read from the CDR3 is TGCGCCAGCAGCCAACCCAAGTACACAACTAATGAAAAA.

The sample holds many counts of this clone. Sequencing ends 3 residues short of the CDR3 end; the germline J gene provides the rest. This chain uses TRBV20-1 with TRBJ1-3; the D gene is possibly TRBD1 (6 bases). The CDR3 is 15 residues long. Per germline, CDR1 DFQATT and CDR2 SNEGSKA (reference sequence). Trimming removed 3 bases from V and 0 bases from J, with 12 bases in between. The CDR3 DNA, read in part, is TGCAGTGCTAGTGGACAGTACCTCTCTGGAAACACC. Translating it yields CSASGQYLSGNT. The entire CDR3 sequence reads CSASGQYLSGNTIYF.

The sample holds many counts of this clone. The read gets to within 3 residues of the CDR3 end, and the germline J gene fills in the rest. The J gene is TRBJ1-1, the V gene TRBV5-1; possibly TRBD1 for D (6 bases). Trimming took 3 bases from V and 3 from J, leaving 15 bases between them. Germline CDR1 reads SGHRS; CDR2 reads YFSETQ. The CDR3 is made up of 15 amino acids. The DNA read from the CDR3 is TGCGCCAGCAGCTGGGAGTGGGGGCGCGACACTGAA. This sequence encodes CASSWEWGRDTE. The entire CDR3 protein reads CASSWEWGRDTEAFF.

This clone has at least ten counts. The CDR3 end falls 3 residues outside the read, so it is completed with the germline J gene. The chain recombines TRBV28 with TRBJ1-6; 8 nucleotides agree with TRBD1. CDR1 and CDR2 from the germline V gene are MDHEN and SYDVKM. The trim removed 5 bases at V and 5 bases at J, leaving 5 bases unmatched. This CDR3 has 15 amino acids. The CDR3 spells CASSTGTGNNSPLHF. CDR3 bases read: TGTGCCAGCAGTACCGGGACAGGAAATAATTCACCC.

This clone was detected ten times or more. The read ends 3 residues before the CDR3 terminus; that terminus is restored from the germline J gene. The chain has TRBV18 and TRBJ2-3; the D gene is possibly TRBD1 (5 bases). CDR3 size: 13 residues. The germline CDR1 and CDR2 sequences are KGHSH and LQKENI. The V end lost 0 bases, the J end lost 4 bases, and 5 bases lay between the germline ends. Here the CDR3 reads CASSPPRADTQYF. The CDR3 DNA, read in part, is TGTGCCAGCTCACCACCCAGGGCAGATACG.

In its sample, this clone was seen many times. The read ends 3 residues before the CDR3 terminus; that terminus is restored from the germline J gene. The genes are TRBV5-1 and TRBJ1-1; 10 nucleotides match TRBD1. The CDR3 consists of 14 residues. Trimming at V came to 2 bases and at J to 5 bases, leaving 3 bases not matched to a gene. Germline V CDR1 and CDR2: SGHRS, YFSETQ. The covered CDR3 bases are TGCGCCAGCAGCTTTGGACAGGGGGGGACTGAA. Translating gives CASSFGQGGTE. The whole CDR3 is CASSFGQGGTEAFF.

This clone was seen repeatedly, ten times or more. With the read ending 3 residues before the CDR3 end, the germline J gene is used to fill in that end. The rearrangement uses TRBV6-1 and TRBJ1-2; D remains ambiguous. The CDR3 extends over 14 amino acids. Germline V gene sequence: CDR1 MNHNS, CDR2 SASEGT. CDR3 amino acids: CASSATTVTMYYTF. The sequenced CDR3 bases are TGTGCCAGCAGTGCGACCACAGTTACAATGTAC.

This clone has a count of ten or more. Read coverage stops 3 residues before the CDR3 terminus; the germline J gene supplies the remainder. This rearrangement joins TRBV5-6 to TRBJ1-2; TRBD1 aligns across 9 bases. The CDR3 is 14 amino acids. Germline loops: CDR1 SGHDT, CDR2 YYEEEE. J gave up 4 bases and V 6 bases, and 7 bases lay outside the gene matches. Here the CDR3 reads CASNWGQGAYGYTF. CDR3 DNA (partial): TGTGCCAGCAATTGGGGACAGGGCGCCTATGGC.

As to this clone: The read ends 3 residues shy of where the CDR3 ends; the end is completed using the germline J gene. The chain couples TRBV5-1 to TRBJ2-1, with D possibly matching TRBD1 (5 bases). Trimming stripped 3 bases from V and 2 bases from J, with 9 bases between. Per the germline V gene, CDR1 is SGHRS and CDR2 is YFSETQ. The CDR3 is 14 residues long. Partial CDR3 DNA: TGCGCCAGCAGCTCGGTCAGGGCCTACAATGAG. Protein sequence: CASSSVRAYNE. The CDR3 as a whole reads CASSSVRAYNEQFF.

This clone was picked up many times. From the germline J gene comes the end of the CDR3, since the read stops 3 residues before it. The chain recombines TRBV27 with TRBJ1-1; tentatively, D is TRBD1 (5 bases). V was shortened by 6 bases and J by 2 bases, with 10 bases between the two germline ends. Germline-derived CDR1 and CDR2 are MNHEY and SMNVEV (reference sequence). The CDR3 is made up of 13 amino acids. Here the CDR3 reads CASRRTINTEAFF. The sequenced CDR3 bases are TGTGCCAGCAGGAGGACAATTAACACTGAA.

The table lists this clone with many counts. Read sequence stops 3 residues before the CDR3 end, and the germline J gene provides the missing end. The V and J genes are TRBV5-1 and TRBJ1-1, with TRBD1 matching over 7 bases. Trimming removed 8 bases from V and 0 bases from J; junction bases left unmatched: 4. Germline CDR1 reads SGHRS; CDR2 reads YFSETQ. The CDR3 runs to 13 residues. This CDR3 reads CASNRGLNTEAFF. The sequenced CDR3 bases are TGCGCCAGTAACAGGGGCTTGAACACTGAA.

This clone appeared many times. The read comes to an end 3 residues before the CDR3 does, leaving the germline J gene to fill in the end. The chain links TRBV7-9 to TRBJ1-1; TRBD1 agrees at 7 bases. J was trimmed by 5 bases and V by 1 base; bases with no gene match: 4. The CDR3 is made up of 14 amino acids. Germline lookup yields CDR1 SEHNR and CDR2 FQNEAQ (reference sequence). The covered CDR3 bases are TGTGCCAGCAGCTTAGGAACAGGGGTTACTGAA. It codes for CASSLGTGVTE. The entire CDR3 sequence reads CASSLGTGVTEAFF.

Incomplete CDR3 DNA: TGTTCCATCAGCTGGGGACAGGCGGCCTACGAG. It yields the protein CSISWGQAAYE. The entire CDR3 protein is CSISWGQAAYEQYF. The chain employs TRBV7-9 and TRBJ2-7, with 8 positions matching TRBD1. The read terminates 3 residues ahead of where the CDR3 ends, so the germline J gene completes it. Looked up from germline, CDR1 is SEHNR and CDR2 is FQNEAQ (reference sequence). CDR3 length: 14 amino acids.

In its sample, this clone was seen a few times. The DNA ends 3 residues before the CDR3 does, and the rest of the CDR3 is filled in from the germline J gene. This chain joins TRBV5-1 and TRBJ2-1; TRBD1 matches 12 bases. Germline-derived CDR1 and CDR2 are SGHRS and YFSETQ. The CDR3 consists of 20 residues. The ends lost 2 bases at V and 0 bases at J; junction bases unmatched: 12. This chain's CDR3 is CASSLLGQGASFSSYNEQFF. The CDR3 DNA, read in part, is TGCGCCAGCAGCTTACTGGGACAGGGGGCCTCCTTTAGCTCCTACAATGAG.

This clone came up many times. The read ends 3 residues before the CDR3 terminus; that terminus is restored from the germline J gene. The chain uses TRBV19 and TRBJ1-5; 7 bases agree with TRBD1. V lost 7 bases, J lost 0 bases, and 15 bases stayed unmatched. This CDR3 is built from 18 residues. Germline V CDR1 and CDR2: LNHDA, SQIVND (reference sequence). CDR3 sequence reads: CASKDPGGFRYSNQPQHF. The CDR3 bases that were read are TGTGCCAGTAAAGACCCAGGGGGTTTTCGATATAGCAATCAGCCC.

Ten or more counts support this clone. The CDR3 goes on 3 residues after the read ends, and that part is filled in from the germline J gene. The rearrangement uses TRBV20-1 and TRBJ2-2; 14 bases agree with TRBD2. This CDR3 is built from 19 residues. Germline CDR1 DFQATT, CDR2 SNEGSKA (reference sequence). With V trimmed by 1 base and J by 5 bases, 12 bases remained unmatched. The CDR3 loop reads CSARAGTSGSRGRTGELFF. The CDR3 bases that were read are TGCAGTGCTAGAGCAGGGACTAGCGGGAGTCGGGGGCGTACCGGGGAG.

The sample holds many counts of this clone. The read finishes 3 residues shy of the CDR3 end, and the germline J gene is used to complete it. The J gene is TRBJ1-2, the V gene TRBV20-1; D might be TRBD1 (6 bases). From germline, CDR1 is DFQATT and CDR2 SNEGSKA (reference sequence). The CDR3 is 13 amino acids. Trimming cost V 0 bases and J 6 bases, with 11 bases left between them. The CDR3 DNA, read in part, is TGCAGTGCTAGAGAACAACAGGGACATGGC. This sequence encodes CSAREQQGHG. The full CDR3 is CSAREQQGHGYTF.

This clone was seen at least ten times. The sequence runs out 3 residues before the end of the CDR3; the remainder is reconstructed from the germline J gene. The chain employs TRBV4-1 and TRBJ2-2, with TRBD2 as a possible D gene (6 bases). V was shortened by 4 bases and J by 3 bases, with 18 bases between the two germline ends. Germline-derived CDR1 and CDR2 are MGHRA and YSYEKL. CDR3 length: 17 residues. The covered CDR3 bases are TGCGCCAGCAGCCGCAGGAGCATCCCGGGGGACACCGGGGAG. Its protein is CASSRRSIPGDTGE. The full CDR3 protein reads CASSRRSIPGDTGELFF.